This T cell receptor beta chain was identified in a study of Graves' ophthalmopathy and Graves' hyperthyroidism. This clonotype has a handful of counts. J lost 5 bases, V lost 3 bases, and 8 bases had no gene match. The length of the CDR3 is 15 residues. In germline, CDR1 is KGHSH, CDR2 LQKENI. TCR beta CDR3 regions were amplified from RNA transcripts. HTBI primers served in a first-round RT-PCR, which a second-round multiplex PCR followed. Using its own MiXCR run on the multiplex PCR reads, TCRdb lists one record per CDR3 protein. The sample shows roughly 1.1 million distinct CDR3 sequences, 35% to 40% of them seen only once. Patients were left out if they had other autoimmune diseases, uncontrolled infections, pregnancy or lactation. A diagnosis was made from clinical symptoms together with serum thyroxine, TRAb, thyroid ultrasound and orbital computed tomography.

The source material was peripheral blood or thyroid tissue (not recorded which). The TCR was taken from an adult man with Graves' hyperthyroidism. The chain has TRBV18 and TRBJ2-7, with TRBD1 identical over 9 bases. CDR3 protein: CASSPSGQGVNEQYF. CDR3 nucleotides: TGTGCCAGCTCACCGTCGGGACAGGGTGTGAACGAGCAGTACTTC.